The present T cell receptor (beta chain) was sequenced within a study of T cell repertoires in cytomegalovirus infection. Study-wide points: HLA-C-restricted CMV-specific TCR beta clonotypes were dominant in the ex vivo response.

Looked up from germline, CDR1 is SEHNR and CDR2 is FQNEAQ (reference sequence). Deletions cut 1 base from V and 6 bases from J, with 13 bases between. This CDR3 region has 15 residues. As to this clonotype: What it recognizes is unknown.

TCRdb re-analysed the reads in MiXCR, keeping a single row per CDR3 protein. The sample lists about 300,000 distinct CDR3 sequences; 9.6% were seen once. The genes are TRBV7-9 and TRBJ2-1; D gene ambiguous. This clonotype was sampled from a human donor in good health (CMV status not recorded). Some clones in this sample may be carry-over from other donors' samples. The sequenced sample was PBMCs. CDR3 coding DNA: TGTGCCAGCAGCTTAGTGTGGGGAACGGGCAATGAGCAGTTCTTC. Protein: CASSLVWGTGNEQFF. Looking up the rest from reference TRBV7-9 and TRBJ2-1 gives the full variable domain: DTGVSQNPRHKITKRGQNVTFRCDPISEHNRLYWYRQTLGQGPEFLTYFQNEAQLEKSRLLSDRFSAERPKGSFSTLEIQRTEQGDSAMYLCASSLVWGTGNEQFFGPGTRLTVL.